This entry lists 24 T cell receptor beta chains sequenced from one sample in a study of human T cells and chemical hapten exposure. TCRdb ran MiXCR on the RACE reads and lists one entry per CDR3 protein. The data show tens of thousands of distinct CDR3 sequences, with less than 10% seen just once and more than 1.5% held by the top ten. Time point specified: patch test 2, 6 weeks after DPC sensitization. As for treatment: therapeutic diphenylcyclopropenone sensitization with weekly scalp DPC. The sample in question was whole blood, obtained in connection with sensitization to the hapten diphenylcyclopropenone (DPC). These receptors came from a woman between 45 and 60 years old with alopecia areata. Some clones in this sample may be carry-over from other donors' samples.

This rearrangement joins TRBV12-3 or TRBV12-4 to TRBJ2-1; perhaps TRBD2 as D (5 bases). The CDR3 sequence is 13 residues long. V lost 6 bases and J 2 bases, leaving 8 bases between the germline ends. The CDR3 reads CASSRRTYNEQFF. The CDR3 DNA sequence: TGTGCCAGCAGCCGGAGGACCTACAATGAGCAGTTCTTC.

This clonotype was counted many times. The V gene is TRBV20-1, the J gene TRBJ2-2; tentative D call: TRBD2 (5 bases). Trimming removed 6 bases at V and 1 base at J, with 15 bases between. The germline gives CDR1 DFQATT, CDR2 SNEGSKA (reference sequence). The CDR3 length is 15 residues. In nucleotides, the CDR3 is TGCAGTGCCCCAGGCGCTAGCAGGAACACCGGGGAGCTGTTTTTT. It codes for CSAPGASRNTGELFF.

This chain connects TRBV2 to TRBJ2-3, with 8 bases lining up with TRBD1. There are 15 residues in the CDR3. Looked up from germline, CDR1 is SNHLY and CDR2 is FYNNEI. J gave up 3 bases and V 6 bases, and 8 bases lay outside the gene matches. The CDR3 coding sequence is TGTGCCAGCAGCAAGACAGGGGCCGGGACAGATACGCAGTATTTT. It codes for CASSKTGAGTDTQYF.

This clonotype was observed a handful of times. V gene TRBV7-2 combines with J gene TRBJ2-3, with 8 bases fitting TRBD2. The CDR3 runs to 14 residues. Trimming removed 6 bases from V and 4 bases from J; junction bases left unmatched: 6. Germline lookup yields CDR1 SGHTA and CDR2 FQGNSA. The CDR3 DNA reads TGTGCCAGCAGTCTAGGACTAGCAGCAGATACGCAGTATTTT. The encoded protein is CASSLGLAADTQYF.

This clonotype showed up just a few times. The J gene is TRBJ2-2, the V gene TRBV6-6; no clear D gene. The CDR3 runs 15 residues. Trimming took off 1 base at V and 4 bases at J, with 10 bases between the two ends. Germline V lookup: CDR1 MNHNY, CDR2 SVGAGI (reference sequence). As DNA, the CDR3 is TGTGCCAGCAGTTACTTTGACGCGGCCACCGGGGAGCTGTTTTTT. As protein: CASSYFDAATGELFF.

This clonotype was seen many times. The DNA for the CDR3 is TGTGCTACTGAAAAGGGCGGGAGTACAGATACGCAGTATTTT. Translating gives CATEKGGSTDTQYF. This chain links TRBV7-8 with TRBJ2-3; the match to TRBD2 covers 7 bases. In germline, CDR1 is SGHVS, CDR2 FQNEAQ. The CDR3 has 14 amino acids.

This clonotype was seen a few times. V usage is TRBV15 and J usage is TRBJ2-7; 8 bases match TRBD1. The CDR3 consists of 14 residues. The junction had 1 base not matched to a gene; V was cut back by 3 bases and J by 0 bases. Germline loops: CDR1 LNHNV, CDR2 YYDKDF (reference sequence). The CDR3 region is CATSRDRDSYEQYF. DNA for the CDR3: TGTGCCACCAGCAGGGACAGGGACTCCTACGAGCAGTACTTC. Complete variable domain (other parts from reference TRBV15 and TRBJ2-7): DAMVIQNPRYQVTQFGKPVTLSCSQTLNHNVMYWYQQKSSQAPKLLFHYYDKDFNNEADTPDNFQSRRPNTSFCFLDIRSPGLGDTAMYLCATSRDRDSYEQYFGPGTRLTVT.

The chain recombines TRBV7-2 with TRBJ1-1; tentatively, D is TRBD1 (6 bases). CDR3 size: 12 residues. Between the trimmed V and J ends, which lost 4 bases and 8 bases, there was a span of 11 bases. The germline CDR1 and CDR2 sequences are SGHTA and FQGNSA. The CDR3 nucleotides read TGTGCCAGCAGCTCCTCTGACAGGGAAGCTTTCTTT. Translation gives CASSSSDREAFF.

The V and J genes are TRBV29-1 and TRBJ2-5; 15 bases match TRBD2. Germline V gene data show CDR1 as SQVTM and CDR2 as ANQGSEA. The CDR3 covers 16 residues. The ends lost 8 bases at V and 1 base at J; junction bases unmatched: 8. The CDR3 DNA reads TGCAGCTCCTGGACTAGCGGGAGGGCCCCCCAAGAGACCCAGTACTTC. As protein: CSSWTSGRAPQETQYF.

The chain couples TRBV18 to TRBJ2-2, with D hard to call. This CDR3 has 17 amino acids. The V gene's germline CDR1 is KGHSH and CDR2 LQKENI. Deletions cut 0 bases from V and 1 base from J, with 12 bases between. CDR3 sequence reads: CASSPPSSTVNTGELFF. The CDR3 DNA follows: TGTGCCAGCTCACCACCAAGTTCGACGGTGAACACCGGGGAGCTGTTTTTT.

The table lists this clonotype with many counts. This chain uses TRBV6-5 with TRBJ1-6, with unresolved D. The germline CDR1 and CDR2 sequences are MNHEY and SVGAGI. This CDR3 region has 12 residues. V was clipped by 7 bases and J by 7 bases, with 8 bases between them. CDR3 region: CASTDRNSPLHF. The CDR3 coding sequence is TGTGCCAGCACCGATCGGAATTCACCCCTCCACTTT.

The V gene is TRBV20-1, the J gene TRBJ2-4, with D possibly TRBD2 on 5 matching bases. The CDR3 spans 13 residues. The V and J ends lost 1 base and 8 bases respectively, with 12 bases between them. Germline V CDR1 and CDR2: DFQATT, SNEGSKA (reference sequence). CDR3 amino acids: CSARGRLAYIQYF. CDR3 nucleotide sequence: TGCAGTGCTAGAGGACGGTTAGCGTACATTCAGTACTTC.

In this sample, this clonotype turned up a few times. The chain combines TRBV7-2 with TRBJ1-4; D remains unclear. V dropped 5 bases and J dropped 0 bases, with 10 bases sitting between them. The germline CDR1 and CDR2 sequences are SGHTA and FQGNSA. The CDR3 consists of 15 residues. CDR3 nucleotides: TGTGCCAGCAGCATCAGAGCGTCAACTAATGAAAAACTGTTTTTT. The encoded protein is CASSIRASTNEKLFF.

The genes are TRBV5-6 and TRBJ2-7, with 7 nucleotides matching TRBD1. V lost 2 bases to trimming and J lost 2 bases; unmatched junction nucleotides: 4. The CDR3 consists of 14 residues. Germline V gene sequence: CDR1 SGHDT, CDR2 YYEEEE. CDR3 region: CASSLQGPAYEQYF. In nucleotides, the CDR3 is TGTGCCAGCAGCTTACAGGGGCCCGCCTACGAGCAGTACTTC. The variable domain in full, completed from reference TRBV5-6 and TRBJ2-7, reads DAGVTQSPTHLIKTRGQQVTLRCSPKSGHDTVSWYQQALGQGPQFIFQYYEEEERQRGNFPDRFSGHQFPNYSSELNVNALLLGDSALYLCASSLQGPAYEQYFGPGTRLTVT.

In this sample, this clonotype turned up a few times. The CDR3 nucleotides read TGCAGTGCTGCCCGGGACAGTAAGAACACTGAAGCTTTCTTT. Its protein product is CSAARDSKNTEAFF. V usage is TRBV20-1 and J usage is TRBJ1-1; 7 bases map to TRBD1. Germline CDR1 reads DFQATT; CDR2 reads SNEGSKA (reference sequence). Unmatched junction bases numbered 7, after V lost 5 bases and J lost 1 base. The CDR3 runs 14 residues.

The rearrangement joins TRBV28 to TRBJ2-7; D remains unclear. CDR3 length: 15 amino acids. CDR1 MDHEN and CDR2 SYDVKM come from the germline V gene. The germline V and J ends were trimmed by 7 bases and 3 bases, with 19 bases remaining between them. CDR3 loop: CASIDSSGLNYEQYF. In nucleotides, the CDR3 is TGTGCCAGCATTGACTCATCGGGCCTTAACTACGAGCAGTACTTC.

This clonotype was counted at least ten times. J is TRBJ1-2 and V is TRBV12-3 or TRBV12-4; possible D gene TRBD1, 6 bases. V shed 7 bases and J shed 4 bases, with 13 bases lying between them. The CDR3 sequence is 13 residues long. The chain's CDR3 is CASTLTGTYGYTF. The CDR3 DNA is TGTGCCAGCACTCTAACAGGGACCTATGGCTACACCTTC.

This clonotype appeared a few times. The CDR3 nucleotides are TGTGCCAGCAGCTCTCCTGGGACAGGGATCTACGAGCAGTACTTC. It translates to CASSSPGTGIYEQYF. The rearrangement uses TRBV28 and TRBJ2-7, with 9 bases aligning to TRBD1. V shed 6 bases and J 3 bases; nucleotides not matched to a gene: 9. The CDR3 is 15 amino acids. Germline CDR1 and CDR2: MDHEN and SYDVKM.

This clonotype showed up just a few times. The chain uses TRBV5-1 and TRBJ1-1, with D possibly being TRBD1 (5 bases). V was clipped by 2 bases and J by 2 bases, with 13 bases between them. Germline-derived CDR1 and CDR2 are SGHRS and YFSETQ. This CDR3 region has 15 residues. The DNA of the CDR3 is TGCGCCAGCAGCTTTATAGGGACGGCTAACACTGAAGCTTTCTTT. The encoded protein is CASSFIGTANTEAFF.

The sample holds many counts of this clonotype. The chain couples TRBV18 to TRBJ1-5; D gene ambiguous. The germline V and J ends were trimmed by 4 bases and 7 bases, with 8 bases remaining between them. The CDR3 extends over 12 amino acids. The V gene's germline CDR1 is KGHSH and CDR2 LQKENI. The CDR3, as DNA: TGTGCCAGCTCACAGGGAAGCCAGCCCCAGCATTTT. Encoded protein: CASSQGSQPQHF.

This clonotype was detected many times. J is TRBJ2-5 and V is TRBV11-2; 12 bases fit TRBD2. V trimming: 8 bases; J trimming: 0 bases; junction bases outside the gene matches: 10. CDR1 and CDR2 from the germline V gene are SGHAT and FQNNGV. The CDR3 length is 17 residues. The CDR3 DNA is TGTGCCAGCCGACCCGGACTAGCGGGGCAGTACCAAGAGACCCAGTACTTC. Its translation is CASRPGLAGQYQETQYF.

In this sample, this clonotype turned up many times. The rearrangement links TRBV25-1 to TRBJ2-6; D gene ambiguous. The CDR3 contains 14 residues. Trimming pared 5 bases from V and 0 bases from J, leaving 5 bases between. Germline V gene lookup returns CDR1 MGHDK and CDR2 SYGVNS. CDR3 loop: CASSSSSGANVLTF. CDR3 coding DNA: TGTGCCAGCAGTTCGAGCTCTGGGGCCAACGTCCTGACTTTC.

This clonotype came up many times. The chain couples TRBV5-1 to TRBJ2-1; D is undetermined. Deletions cut 1 base from V and 6 bases from J, with 8 bases between. CDR1 is SGHRS and CDR2 is YFSETQ in the germline V gene. The CDR3 runs to 13 residues. The CDR3 nucleotides are TGCGCCAGCAGCTTGCACTACGGCAATGAGCAGTTCTTC. Amino acid sequence: CASSLHYGNEQFF.

This clonotype was recorded at least ten times. This chain uses TRBV3-1 with TRBJ2-7; tentatively, D is TRBD1 or TRBD2 (5 bases each). V lost 0 bases to trimming and J lost 2 bases, with 11 bases between them. Germline V gene lookup returns CDR1 LGHDT and CDR2 YNNKEL (reference sequence). This CDR3 region has 15 residues. CDR3 nucleotide sequence: TGTGCCAGCAGCCAAGAGTTGGGGACGGCCTACGAGCAGTACTTC. It encodes CASSQELGTAYEQYF.